Each of the 13 T cell receptor beta chains below was sequenced from the same sample in a study of response to subunit inactivated influenza vaccine. TCRdb analysed the RT-PCR reads with MiXCR anew, one entry per CDR3 protein. This table holds over 300,000 distinct CDR3 sequences, just over 20% found once. This specimen was PBMCs from blood, taken about 20 months after vaccination. These receptors were taken from a man between 50 and 75 years old who received an inactivated influenza vaccine.

The chain employs TRBV7-6 and TRBJ2-3, with 10 positions matching TRBD1. The CDR3 loop spans 15 amino acids. V lost 3 bases, J lost 5 bases, and 5 bases stayed unmatched. In germline, CDR1 is SGHVS, CDR2 FNYEAQ. Written as DNA, the CDR3 is TGTGCCAGCAGCTTGAGGACAGGGGGGGAAGATACGCAGTATTTT. Amino acid sequence: CASSLRTGGEDTQYF.

V and J are TRBV2 and TRBJ2-1, with D tentatively TRBD2 (5 bases). The CDR3 is 14 residues long. V dropped 2 bases and J dropped 7 bases, with 12 bases sitting between them. CDR1 and CDR2 (germline): SNHLY, FYNNEI. CDR3: CASSESGLLNEQFF. The CDR3 DNA follows: TGTGCCAGCAGTGAATCTGGACTCCTAAATGAGCAGTTCTTC.

J is TRBJ2-5 and V is TRBV12-3 or TRBV12-4; 8 bases are shared with TRBD1. J gave up 2 bases and V 3 bases, and 5 bases lay outside the gene matches. CDR3 length: 15 amino acids. The CDR3 sequence is CASSFAGGSQETQYF. In DNA, the CDR3 is TGTGCCAGCAGTTTTGCAGGGGGCAGTCAAGAGACCCAGTACTTC.

This sequence joins TRBV20-1 and TRBJ1-1; D call uncertain. Trimming shortened V by 3 bases and J by 0 bases, and 14 bases separated the two germline ends. This CDR3 contains 15 residues. Germline CDR1 is DFQATT and CDR2 is SNEGSKA (reference sequence). The CDR3 spells CSARNPKTLNTEAFF. CDR3 nucleotides: TGCAGTGCTAGGAACCCGAAAACCCTGAACACTGAAGCTTTCTTT.

This clonotype was seen a handful of times. CDR3 protein: CSASPAGGLPDTQYF. As DNA, the CDR3 is TGCAGTGCTAGCCCCGCCGGGGGCCTTCCAGATACGCAGTATTTT. The gene calls are TRBV20-1 and TRBJ2-3; D may correspond to TRBD1 or TRBD2 (6 bases each). Germline V CDR1 and CDR2: DFQATT, SNEGSKA (reference sequence). Between the trimmed V and J ends, which lost 3 bases and 4 bases, there was a span of 17 bases. CDR3 length: 15 amino acids.

This clonotype was counted between two and nine times. The genes are TRBV20-1 and TRBJ1-4; D unresolved. This CDR3 has 14 residues. CDR1 is DFQATT and CDR2 is SNEGSKA in the germline V gene (reference sequence). The V gene lost 0 bases and the J gene lost 0 bases, with 5 bases spanning the gap. The CDR3 region is CSARDRATNEKLFF. The CDR3 DNA sequence: TGCAGTGCTAGAGATAGGGCAACTAATGAAAAACTGTTTTTT.

This rearrangement joins TRBV5-1 to TRBJ2-2, with D unresolved. Germline V gene lookup returns CDR1 SGHRS and CDR2 YFSETQ. The length of the CDR3 is 14 residues. V shed 5 bases and J shed 3 bases, with 11 bases lying between them. The CDR3 DNA reads as TGCGCCAGCAGGGGTCCGGTCCACACCGGGGAGCTGTTTTTT. Its protein is CASRGPVHTGELFF.

The rearrangement joins TRBV4-3 to TRBJ1-1; D gene ambiguous. Per germline, CDR1 LGHNA and CDR2 YSLEER. Deletions cut 1 base from V and 1 base from J, with 10 bases between. The CDR3 loop spans 15 amino acids. This CDR3 reads CASSQGLIPNTEAFF. The CDR3 DNA reads as TGCGCCAGCAGCCAAGGGCTCATACCGAACACTGAAGCTTTCTTT.

The V call is TRBV4-1, the J call TRBJ2-7, with 8 bases aligning to TRBD1. CDR1 and CDR2 from the germline V gene are MGHRA and YSYEKL. The V gene end was trimmed by 1 base and the J gene end by 4 bases; junction bases not matched to a gene: 9. The CDR3 consists of 16 residues. The CDR3 nucleotides are TGCGCCAGCAGCCAAGTGGCCGGGACAGGATTTTACGAGCAGTACTTC. The encoded protein is CASSQVAGTGFYEQYF.

This clonotype was counted a few times. The chain uses TRBV11-2 and TRBJ2-3, with a weak D call TRBD1 (6 bases). This CDR3 has 17 amino acids. Germline loops: CDR1 SGHAT, CDR2 FQNNGV. The V end was cut by 5 bases, the J end by 1 base, with 19 bases between. The CDR3 reads CASSERQGRRGTDTQYF. The DNA of the CDR3 is TGTGCCAGCAGCGAGAGGCAGGGGCGCAGGGGCACAGATACGCAGTATTTT.

This clonotype has just one count. The rearrangement links TRBV5-1 to TRBJ2-7; D not certain. Trimming shortened V by 6 bases and J by 2 bases, and 15 bases separated the two germline ends. The CDR3 is 14 amino acids. CDR1 and CDR2 (germline): SGHRS, YFSETQ. The CDR3 here is CASTPKHGAYEQYF. For the CDR3, the DNA is TGCGCCAGCACCCCAAAGCACGGAGCCTACGAGCAGTACTTC.

The chain links TRBV5-1 to TRBJ1-1; TRBD1 might be the D (6 bases). The V end was cut by 7 bases, the J end by 1 base, with 20 bases between. This CDR3 is 16 amino acids long. Germline CDR1 SGHRS, CDR2 YFSETQ. The CDR3 nucleotides read TGCGCCAGCGCATTGTTCAGGACGGACAGGAACACTGAAGCTTTCTTT. Its translation is CASALFRTDRNTEAFF.

CDR3 sequence: CASRVGFSDTQYF. The CDR3 coding sequence is TGTGCCAGCAGGGTAGGGTTCTCAGATACGCAGTATTTT. The chain carries TRBV12-3 or TRBV12-4 and TRBJ2-3; D is unresolved. V lost 6 bases, J lost 4 bases, and 11 bases lay in between. The CDR3 spans 13 residues.